A single sample is the source of the 19 T cell receptor beta chains below, sequenced in a study of blood T cell repertoires in COVID-19. The assay was immunoSEQ multiplex PCR, and TCRdb's table has in-frame clones only and misses some. The repertoire holds approximately 94,000 clones, with over 80% as singletons. Sequencing was done on a sample of peripheral blood. The receptors come from a woman aged 45 to 65 in a cohort sampled during active COVID-19.

The genes are TRBV29-1 and TRBJ1-2; 10 nucleotides agree with TRBD1. Germline assignment: CDR1 SQVTM and CDR2 ANQGSEA. V lost 8 bases and J lost 1; bases outside the gene matches: 4. CDR3 size: 13 residues. The CDR3 DNA reads TGCAGCACCCGGACAGGGGGTAACTATGGCTACACCTTC. Its translation is CSTRTGGNYGYTF.

This clone has only one observation. This chain links TRBV19 with TRBJ1-1; D gene unclear. The germline V gene has CDR1 LNHDA and CDR2 SQIVND (reference sequence). There are 13 residues in the CDR3. The V end lost 5 bases, the J end lost 0 bases, and 7 bases lay between the germline ends. CDR3 nucleotide sequence: TGTGCCAGTAGTCCAAATCTGAACACTGAAGCTTTCTTT. It encodes CASSPNLNTEAFF.

This clone was counted a single time. This chain connects TRBV6-4 to TRBJ2-2; no definite D call. V was pared by 1 base and J by 5 bases, with 5 bases between. Germline-derived CDR1 and CDR2 are MRHNA and SNTAGT. The CDR3 contains 13 residues. Here the CDR3 DNA reads TGTGCCAGCAGTGACTACGAGACCGGGGAGCTGTTTTTT. Translated: CASSDYETGELFF.

This sequence joins TRBV3-1 (or the pseudogene TRBV3-2) and TRBJ2-5; TRBD2 is a possible D gene (7 bases). Germline CDR1 is LGHDT and CDR2 is YNNKEL (reference sequence). The CDR3 contains 17 residues. The V end lost 0 bases, the J end lost 1 base, and 15 bases lay between the germline ends. CDR3 sequence reads: CASSQDLAAGVQETQYF. The CDR3 nucleotides are TGTGCCAGCAGCCAAGATCTAGCGGCAGGGGTCCAAGAGACCCAGTACTTC.

The chain employs TRBV18 and TRBJ1-3; D gene ambiguous. The CDR3 is made up of 14 amino acids. V was trimmed by 1 base and J by 8 bases, leaving 12 bases between them. Germline-derived CDR1 and CDR2 are KGHSH and LQKENI. Written as DNA, the CDR3 is TGTGCCAGCTCACCACTAGTTCCGGTGGACACCATATATTTT. Its protein product is CASSPLVPVDTIYF.

CDR3 protein: CSASRGGYTF. The CDR3 nucleotides are TGCAGTGCTAGCAGGGGTGGCTACACCTTC. The rearrangement uses TRBV20-1 and TRBJ1-2; D may be TRBD1 (6 bases). The CDR3 is made up of 10 amino acids. Germline V gene sequence: CDR1 DFQATT, CDR2 SNEGSKA (reference sequence). Trimming left V 3 bases short and J 7 bases short, with 6 bases between.

The chain employs TRBV9 and TRBJ2-1; 10 nucleotides match TRBD2. Germline lookup yields CDR1 SGDLS and CDR2 YYNGEE. The CDR3 runs 18 residues. The V segment lost 4 bases and the J segment 5 bases; nucleotides outside the gene matches: 15. CDR3 in DNA: TGTGCCAGCAGCCCTCCCTTGGGACTAGCGTTGAGTAACAATGAGCAGTTCTTC. Amino acid sequence: CASSPPLGLALSNNEQFF.

The chain recombines TRBV27 with TRBJ2-7, with TRBD1 as a possible D gene (6 bases). The CDR3 spans 17 residues. V was shortened by 0 bases and J by 0 bases, with 15 bases between the two germline ends. CDR1 MNHEY and CDR2 SMNVEV come from the germline V gene (reference sequence). The CDR3 region has the DNA TGTGCCAGCAGTTTATCGTCCCCCGCAGGGGACTCCTACGAGCAGTACTTC. Residues: CASSLSSPAGDSYEQYF.

This chain connects TRBV5-4 to TRBJ2-5; 7 bases align to TRBD2. J gave up 1 base and V 1 base, and 4 bases lay outside the gene matches. The CDR3 loop spans 15 amino acids. From germline, CDR1 is SGHNT and CDR2 YYREEE (reference sequence). CDR3 nucleotide sequence: TGTGCCAGCAGCTTGTCTAGCGGAACCCAAGAGACCCAGTACTTC. Its protein is CASSLSSGTQETQYF.

The chain joins TRBV5-1 to TRBJ1-4; 8 bases fit TRBD1. After removal of 0 bases from V and 7 bases from J, the junction contained 5 bases not matched to a gene. There are 15 residues in the CDR3. In germline, CDR1 is SGHRS, CDR2 YFSETQ. CDR3 sequence (DNA): TGCGCCAGCAGCTTGGGGACAGGGAAAGGTGAAAAACTGTTTTTT. Translating it yields CASSLGTGKGEKLFF. The full variable domain, rest sourced from reference TRBV5-1 and TRBJ1-4, is KAGVTQTPRYLIKTRGQQVTLSCSPISGHRSVSWYQQTPGQGLQFLFEYFSETQRNKGNFPGRFSGRQFSNSRSEMNVSTLELGDSALYLCASSLGTGKGEKLFFGSGTQLSVL.

The V gene is TRBV5-1, the J gene TRBJ2-3; TRBD2 matches 8 bases. The CDR3 length is 19 residues. V was pared by 0 bases and J by 2 bases, with 14 bases of the junction left unmatched. Germline lookup yields CDR1 SGHRS and CDR2 YFSETQ. DNA of the CDR3: TGCGCCAGCAGCTTGGGGTATCTCGCGGGAGGCCCATTCACAGATACGCAGTATTTT. It specifies CASSLGYLAGGPFTDTQYF.

The CDR3 protein is CASSPLGTYNEQFF. DNA of the CDR3: TGTGCCAGCAGCCCCCTGGGGACTTACAATGAGCAGTTCTTC. The gene calls are TRBV3-1 (or the pseudogene TRBV3-2) and TRBJ2-1; a weak D match, TRBD2 (6 bases). Germline values: CDR1 LGHDT, CDR2 YNNKEL (reference sequence). V lost 4 bases to trimming and J lost 4 bases, with 11 bases between them. The CDR3 spans 14 residues.

The V gene is TRBV7-8, the J gene TRBJ2-4, with TRBD2 identical over 12 bases. This CDR3 comprises 20 residues. Germline V lookup: CDR1 SGHVS, CDR2 FQNEAQ. The ends lost 5 bases at V and 1 base at J; junction bases unmatched: 15. In DNA form, the CDR3 reads TGTGCCAGCAGCCTCCGGAGCAGACTAGCGGGAGCTGGCGCCAAAAACATTCAGTACTTC. This gives the protein CASSLRSRLAGAGAKNIQYF.

This chain joins TRBV10-1 and TRBJ2-3; unclear D gene. The V and J ends lost 0 bases and 2 bases respectively, with 9 bases between them. The germline V gene encodes CDR1 WNHNN and CDR2 SYGVQD (reference sequence). The CDR3 runs to 15 residues. The CDR3 region has the DNA TGCGCCAGCAGTGAGTCGGCAGTGTCCACAGATACGCAGTATTTT. It yields the protein CASSESAVSTDTQYF.

This clone has just one count. The chain couples TRBV11-3 to TRBJ2-1; 7 bases line up with TRBD2. V gave up 1 base and J gave up 6 bases; unmatched junction bases: 3. The CDR3 spans 14 residues. Per germline, CDR1 SGHNT and CDR2 YENEEA. In DNA form, the CDR3 reads TGTGCCAGCAGCTTAGGGGACTATTTCAATGAGCAGTTCTTC. This translates into CASSLGDYFNEQFF. Supplemented by reference TRBV11-3 and TRBJ2-1, the full variable domain reads EAGVVQSPRYKIIEKKQPVAFWCNPISGHNTLYWYLQNLGQGPELLIRYENEEAVDDSQLPKDRFSAERLKGVDSTLKIQPAELGDSAVYLCASSLGDYFNEQFFGPGTRLTVL.

The J gene is TRBJ2-7, the V gene TRBV11-2; possible D gene TRBD1, 5 bases. Germline CDR1 and CDR2: SGHAT and FQNNGV. Trimming removed 4 bases from V and 0 bases from J, with 13 bases in between. The CDR3 loop spans 15 amino acids. CDR3 DNA sequence: TGTGCCAGCAGCTCCCAGGGTATCGGCTCCTACGAGCAGTACTTC. Translation gives CASSSQGIGSYEQYF.

CDR3 DNA: TGTGCTAGTGGTTTGGTGGTCGGAGGCGGCCCCCACGAGCAGTACTTC. Protein product: CASGLVVGGGPHEQYF. V is TRBV12-5 and J is TRBJ2-7, with D possibly TRBD2 on 5 matching bases. Trimming cost V 0 bases and J 5 bases, with 17 bases left between them. CDR1 is LGHNT and CDR2 is FRNRAP in the germline V gene. The CDR3 contains 16 residues. The full variable domain, with the rest looked up from reference TRBV12-5 and TRBJ2-7, is DARVTQTPRHKVTEMGQEVTMRCQPILGHNTVFWYRQTMMQGLELLAYFRNRAPLDDSGMPKDRFSAEMPDATLATLKIQPSEPRDSAVYFCASGLVVGGGPHEQYFGPGTRLTVT.

This clone has just a few counts. The chain carries TRBV10-3 and TRBJ2-2; the match to TRBD1 covers 11 bases. With V trimmed by 6 bases and J by 6 bases, 9 bases remained unmatched. This CDR3 comprises 16 residues. Germline CDR1 ENHRY, CDR2 SYGVKD. CDR3 sequence (DNA): TGTGCCATCAGACCTTCCGGGACAGGGGGTCCCGGGGAGCTGTTTTTT. Amino acid sequence: CAIRPSGTGGPGELFF.

The chain recombines TRBV4-2 with TRBJ2-3; 10 bases line up with TRBD2. CDR1 LGHNA and CDR2 YNFKEQ come from the germline V gene. The length of the CDR3 is 18 residues. The junction had 12 bases not matched to a gene; V was cut back by 4 bases and J by 2 bases. CDR3 in DNA: TGTGCCAGCAGCCCCGAAAGGGCTAGCGGGAGCCTCACAGATACGCAGTATTTT. It yields the protein CASSPERASGSLTDTQYF.